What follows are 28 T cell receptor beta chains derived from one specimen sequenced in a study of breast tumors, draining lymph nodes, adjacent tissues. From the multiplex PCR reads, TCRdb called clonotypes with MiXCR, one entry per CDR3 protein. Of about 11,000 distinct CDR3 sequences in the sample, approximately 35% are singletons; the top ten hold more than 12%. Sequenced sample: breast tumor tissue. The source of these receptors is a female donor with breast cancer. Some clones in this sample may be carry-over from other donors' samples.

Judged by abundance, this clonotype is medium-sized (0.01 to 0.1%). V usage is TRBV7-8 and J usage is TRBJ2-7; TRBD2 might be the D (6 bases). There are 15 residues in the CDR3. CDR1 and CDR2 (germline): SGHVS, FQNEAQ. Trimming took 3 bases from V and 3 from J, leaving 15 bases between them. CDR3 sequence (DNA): TGTGCCAGCAGCTTGGACGCTTCGGGAGTCTACGAGCAGTACTTC. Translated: CASSLDASGVYEQYF.

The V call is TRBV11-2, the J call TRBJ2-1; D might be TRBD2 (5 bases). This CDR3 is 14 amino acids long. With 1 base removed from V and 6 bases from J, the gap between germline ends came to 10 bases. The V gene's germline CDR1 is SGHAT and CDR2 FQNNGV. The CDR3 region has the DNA TGTGCCAGCAGCTTAGGGGTAGCGCGCAATGAGCAGTTCTTC. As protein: CASSLGVARNEQFF.

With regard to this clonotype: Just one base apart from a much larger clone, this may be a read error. CDR3 in amino acids: CASSLLGEGEDTGELFF. The CDR3 DNA follows: TGTGCCAGCAGCCTATTGGGGGAGGGCGAGGACACCGGGGAGCTGTTTTTT. The V call is TRBV5-6, the J call TRBJ2-2; 7 bases are shared with TRBD2. Germline V gene sequence: CDR1 SGHDT, CDR2 YYEEEE. The CDR3 loop spans 17 amino acids. J lost 3 bases, V lost 4 bases, and 12 bases had no gene match.

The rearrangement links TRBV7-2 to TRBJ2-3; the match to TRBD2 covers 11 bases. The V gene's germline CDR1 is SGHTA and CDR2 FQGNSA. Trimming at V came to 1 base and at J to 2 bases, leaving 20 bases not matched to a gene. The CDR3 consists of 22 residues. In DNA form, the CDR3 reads TGTGCCAGCAGCTTAGAAGGCACCGGTAGCGGGAGGGCCGGCCAGATCACAGATACGCAGTATTTT. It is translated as CASSLEGTGSGRAGQITDTQYF.

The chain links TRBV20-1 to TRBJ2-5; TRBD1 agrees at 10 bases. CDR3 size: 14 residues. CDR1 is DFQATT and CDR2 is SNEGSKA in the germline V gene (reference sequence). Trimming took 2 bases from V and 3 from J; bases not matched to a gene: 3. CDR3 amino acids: CSARLGTGEETQYF. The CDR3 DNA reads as TGCAGTGCTAGACTCGGGACAGGGGAAGAGACCCAGTACTTC.

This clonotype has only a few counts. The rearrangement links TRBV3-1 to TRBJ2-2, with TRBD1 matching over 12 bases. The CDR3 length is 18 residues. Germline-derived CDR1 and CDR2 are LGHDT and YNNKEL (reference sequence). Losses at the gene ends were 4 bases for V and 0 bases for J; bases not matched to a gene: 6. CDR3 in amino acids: CASSPPGTGGSNTGELFF. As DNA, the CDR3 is TGTGCCAGCAGCCCGCCCGGGACAGGGGGCTCGAACACCGGGGAGCTGTTTTTT. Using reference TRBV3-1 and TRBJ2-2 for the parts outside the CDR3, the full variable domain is DTAVSQTPKYLVTQMGNDKSIKCEQNLGHDTMYWYKQDSKKFLKIMFSYNNKELIINETVPNRFSPKSPDKAHLNLHINSLELGDSAVYFCASSPPGTGGSNTGELFFGEGSRLTVL.

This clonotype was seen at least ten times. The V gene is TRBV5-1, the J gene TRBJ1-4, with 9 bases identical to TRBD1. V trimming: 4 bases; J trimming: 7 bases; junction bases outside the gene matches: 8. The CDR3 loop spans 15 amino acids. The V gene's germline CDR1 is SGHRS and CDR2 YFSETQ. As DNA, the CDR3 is TGCGCCAGCAGCGCTACAGGGGGCGAAATTGAAAAACTGTTTTTT. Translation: CASSATGGEIEKLFF.

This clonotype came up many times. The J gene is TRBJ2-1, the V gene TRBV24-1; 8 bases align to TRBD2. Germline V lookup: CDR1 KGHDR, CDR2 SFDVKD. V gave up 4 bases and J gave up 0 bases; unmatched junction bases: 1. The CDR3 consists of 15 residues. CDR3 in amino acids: CATSEGTSSYNEQFF. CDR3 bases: TGTGCCACCAGTGAAGGGACTAGCTCCTACAATGAGCAGTTCTTC.

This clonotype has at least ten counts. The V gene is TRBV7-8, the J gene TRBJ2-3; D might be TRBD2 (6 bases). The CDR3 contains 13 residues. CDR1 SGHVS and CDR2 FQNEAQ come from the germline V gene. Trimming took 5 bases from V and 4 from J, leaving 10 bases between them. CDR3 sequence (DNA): TGTGCCAGCAGCCTAGGGACTGCAGATACGCAGTATTTT. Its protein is CASSLGTADTQYF.

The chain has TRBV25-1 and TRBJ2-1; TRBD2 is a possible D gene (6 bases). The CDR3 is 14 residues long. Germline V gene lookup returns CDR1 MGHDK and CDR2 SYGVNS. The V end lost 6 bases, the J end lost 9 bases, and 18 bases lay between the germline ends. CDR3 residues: CASSDARAGSEQFF. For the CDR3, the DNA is TGTGCCAGCAGCGACGCGAGGGCGGGAAGTGAGCAGTTCTTC.

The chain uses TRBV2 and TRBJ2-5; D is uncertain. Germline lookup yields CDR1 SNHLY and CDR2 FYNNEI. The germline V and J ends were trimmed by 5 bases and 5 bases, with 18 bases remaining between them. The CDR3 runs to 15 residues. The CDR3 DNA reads TGTGCCAGCAGTCCACTCGTACTTGCTGGGGAGACCCAGTACTTC. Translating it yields CASSPLVLAGETQYF.

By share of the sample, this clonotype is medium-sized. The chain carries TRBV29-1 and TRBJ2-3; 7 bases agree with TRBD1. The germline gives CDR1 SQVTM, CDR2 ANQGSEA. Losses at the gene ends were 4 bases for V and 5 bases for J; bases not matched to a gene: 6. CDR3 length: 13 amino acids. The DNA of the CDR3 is TGCAGCGTTGGGGTGACAGGGCAAGATACGCAGTATTTT. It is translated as CSVGVTGQDTQYF.

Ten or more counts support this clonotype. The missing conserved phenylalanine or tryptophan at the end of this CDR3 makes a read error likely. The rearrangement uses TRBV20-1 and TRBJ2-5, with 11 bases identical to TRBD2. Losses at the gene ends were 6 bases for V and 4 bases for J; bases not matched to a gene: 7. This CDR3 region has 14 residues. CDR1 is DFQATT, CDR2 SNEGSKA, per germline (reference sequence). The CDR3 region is CSAQLAGGGETQYL. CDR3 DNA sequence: TGCAGTGCCCAGCTAGCGGGAGGAGGAGAGACCCAGTACCTC.

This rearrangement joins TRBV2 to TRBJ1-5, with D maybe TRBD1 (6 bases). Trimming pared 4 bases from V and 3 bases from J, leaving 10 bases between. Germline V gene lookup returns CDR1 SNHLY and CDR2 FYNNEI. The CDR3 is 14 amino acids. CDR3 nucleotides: TGTGCCAGCAGTGGAGGGGGTCTCAATCAGCCCCAGCATTTT. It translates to CASSGGGLNQPQHF.

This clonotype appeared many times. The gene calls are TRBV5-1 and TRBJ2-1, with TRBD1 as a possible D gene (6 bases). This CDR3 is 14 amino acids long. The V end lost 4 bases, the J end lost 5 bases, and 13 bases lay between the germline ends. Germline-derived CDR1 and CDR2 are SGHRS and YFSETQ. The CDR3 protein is CASSTRDMDNEQFF. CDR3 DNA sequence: TGCGCCAGCAGCACAAGGGACATGGACAATGAGCAGTTCTTC.

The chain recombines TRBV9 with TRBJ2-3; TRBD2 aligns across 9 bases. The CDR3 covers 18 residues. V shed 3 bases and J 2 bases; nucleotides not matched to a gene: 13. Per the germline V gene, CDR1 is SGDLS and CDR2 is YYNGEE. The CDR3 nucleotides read TGTGCCAGCAGCGAATCGGGGGGGCTAGCGGGAAACACAGATACGCAGTATTTT. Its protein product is CASSESGGLAGNTDTQYF.

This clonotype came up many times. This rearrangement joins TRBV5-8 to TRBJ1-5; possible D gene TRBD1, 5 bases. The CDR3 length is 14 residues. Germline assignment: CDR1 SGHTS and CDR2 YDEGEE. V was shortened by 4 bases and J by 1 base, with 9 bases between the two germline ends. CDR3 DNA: TGTGCCAGCAGCCCTGGGGGGAGCAATCAGCCCCAGCATTTT. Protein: CASSPGGSNQPQHF.

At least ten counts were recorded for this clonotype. CDR3 DNA: TGCGCCAGCTCTCCGGGACAGGGACAAGAGACCCAGTACTTC. Translated, it gives CASSPGQGQETQYF. The chain recombines TRBV4-1 with TRBJ2-5; 9 bases agree with TRBD1. V gave up 8 bases and J gave up 2 bases; unmatched junction bases: 6. Germline V gene lookup returns CDR1 MGHRA and CDR2 YSYEKL. The CDR3 contains 14 residues.

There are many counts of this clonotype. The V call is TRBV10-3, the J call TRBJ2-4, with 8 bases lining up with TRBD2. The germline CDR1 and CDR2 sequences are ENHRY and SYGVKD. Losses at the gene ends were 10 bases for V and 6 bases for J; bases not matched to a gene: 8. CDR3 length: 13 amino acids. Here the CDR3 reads CATGGGAGNIQYF. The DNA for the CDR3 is TGTGCCACCGGGGGGGGGGCTGGAAACATTCAGTACTTC.

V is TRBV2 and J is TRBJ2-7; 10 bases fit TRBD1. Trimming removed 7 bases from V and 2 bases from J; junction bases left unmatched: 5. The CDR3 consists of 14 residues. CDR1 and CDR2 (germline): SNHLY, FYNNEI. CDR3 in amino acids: CASKETGGAYEQYF. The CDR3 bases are TGTGCCAGCAAAGAGACAGGGGGCGCCTACGAGCAGTACTTC. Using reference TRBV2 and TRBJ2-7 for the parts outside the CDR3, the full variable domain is EPEVTQTPSHQVTQMGQEVILRCVPISNHLYFYWYRQILGQKVEFLVSFYNNEISEKSEIFDDQFSVERPDGSNFTLKIRSTKLEDSAMYFCASKETGGAYEQYFGPGTRLTVT.

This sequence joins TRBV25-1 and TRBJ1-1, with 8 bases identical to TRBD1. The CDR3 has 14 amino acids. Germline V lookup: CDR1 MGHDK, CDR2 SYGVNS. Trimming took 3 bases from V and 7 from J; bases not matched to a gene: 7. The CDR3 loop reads CASSDRTGKIEAFF. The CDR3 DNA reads TGTGCCAGCAGTGACCGGACAGGGAAAATTGAAGCTTTCTTT.

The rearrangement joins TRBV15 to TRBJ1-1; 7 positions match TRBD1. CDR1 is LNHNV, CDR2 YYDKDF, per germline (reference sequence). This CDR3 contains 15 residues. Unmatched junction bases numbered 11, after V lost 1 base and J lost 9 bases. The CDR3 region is CATSRVQGGGYQAFF. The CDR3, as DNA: TGTGCCACCAGCAGAGTGCAGGGGGGAGGTTACCAAGCTTTCTTT.

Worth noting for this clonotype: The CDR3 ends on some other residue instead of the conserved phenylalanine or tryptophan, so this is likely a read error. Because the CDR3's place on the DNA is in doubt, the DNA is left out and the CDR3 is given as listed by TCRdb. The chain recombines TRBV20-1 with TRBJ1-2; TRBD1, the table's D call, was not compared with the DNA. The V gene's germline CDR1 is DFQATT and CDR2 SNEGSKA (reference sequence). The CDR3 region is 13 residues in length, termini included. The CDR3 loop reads CSGEKGGGYGCTL.

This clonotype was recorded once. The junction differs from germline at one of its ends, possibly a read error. The CDR3 bases are TGCGCCAGCAGCGAGTCACCGGGTTACATTCAGTACTTC. Translation gives CASSESPGYIQYF. The chain combines TRBV10-1 with TRBJ2-4; no clear D gene. The CDR3 contains 13 residues. Germline values: CDR1 WNHNN, CDR2 SYGVQD (reference sequence).

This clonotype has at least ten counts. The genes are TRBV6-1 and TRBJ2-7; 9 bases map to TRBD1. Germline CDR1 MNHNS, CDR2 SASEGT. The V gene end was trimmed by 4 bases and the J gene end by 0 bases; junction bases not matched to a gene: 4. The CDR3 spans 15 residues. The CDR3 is CASSVEGQGSYEQYF. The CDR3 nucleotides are TGTGCCAGCAGTGTTGAGGGACAGGGCTCCTACGAGCAGTACTTC.

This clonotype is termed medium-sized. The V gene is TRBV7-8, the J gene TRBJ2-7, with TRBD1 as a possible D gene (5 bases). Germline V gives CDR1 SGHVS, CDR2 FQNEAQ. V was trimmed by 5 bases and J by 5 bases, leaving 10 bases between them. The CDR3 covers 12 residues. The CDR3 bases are TGTGCCAGCAGCCTCGACAGTCACGAGCAGTACTTC. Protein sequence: CASSLDSHEQYF.

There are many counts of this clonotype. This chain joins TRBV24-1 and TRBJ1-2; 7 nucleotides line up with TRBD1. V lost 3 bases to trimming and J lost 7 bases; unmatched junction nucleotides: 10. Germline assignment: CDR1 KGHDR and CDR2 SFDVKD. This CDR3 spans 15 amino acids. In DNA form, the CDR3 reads TGTGCCACCAGTGATCCTAACCACAGGGGTGGTGGCTACACCTTC. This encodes CATSDPNHRGGGYTF.

CDR3 DNA: TGCAGTGCTTGGGGGCAGATTAGCAATCAGCCCCAGCATTTT. As protein: CSAWGQISNQPQHF. The V gene is TRBV20-1, the J gene TRBJ1-5, with D possibly TRBD1 on 6 matching bases. V was shortened by 5 bases and J by 0 bases, with 11 bases between the two germline ends. CDR1 is DFQATT and CDR2 is SNEGSKA in the germline V gene (reference sequence). This CDR3 is 14 amino acids long.